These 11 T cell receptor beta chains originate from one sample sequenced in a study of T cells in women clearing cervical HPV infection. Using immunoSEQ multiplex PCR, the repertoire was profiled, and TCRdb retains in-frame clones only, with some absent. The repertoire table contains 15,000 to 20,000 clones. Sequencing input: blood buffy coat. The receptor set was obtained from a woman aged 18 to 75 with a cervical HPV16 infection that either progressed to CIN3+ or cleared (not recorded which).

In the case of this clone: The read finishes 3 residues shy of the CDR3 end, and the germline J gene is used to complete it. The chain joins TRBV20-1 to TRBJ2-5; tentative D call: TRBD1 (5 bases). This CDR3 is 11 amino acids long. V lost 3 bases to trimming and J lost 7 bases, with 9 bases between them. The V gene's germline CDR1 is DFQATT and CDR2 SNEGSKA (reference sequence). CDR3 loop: CSARGQGTQYF. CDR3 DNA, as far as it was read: TGCAGTGCTAGGGGGCAGGGGACC.

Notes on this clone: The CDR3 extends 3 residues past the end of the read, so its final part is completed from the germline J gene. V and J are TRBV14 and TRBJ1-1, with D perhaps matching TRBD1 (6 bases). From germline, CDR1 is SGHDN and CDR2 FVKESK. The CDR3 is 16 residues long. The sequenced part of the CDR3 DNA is TGTGCCAGCAGCCAAGAGGGTGGCGGGGGCAGATGGTTA. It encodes CASSQEGGGGRWL. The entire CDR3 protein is CASSQEGGGGRWLAFF.

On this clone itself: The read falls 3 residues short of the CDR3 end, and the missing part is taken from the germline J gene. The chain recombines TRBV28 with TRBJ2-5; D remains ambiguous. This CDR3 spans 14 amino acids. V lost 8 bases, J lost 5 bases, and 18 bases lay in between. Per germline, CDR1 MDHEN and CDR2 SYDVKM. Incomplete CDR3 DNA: TGTGCCAGCCACGGAGACACAACAACTGAGACC. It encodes CASHGDTTTET. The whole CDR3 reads CASHGDTTTETQYF.

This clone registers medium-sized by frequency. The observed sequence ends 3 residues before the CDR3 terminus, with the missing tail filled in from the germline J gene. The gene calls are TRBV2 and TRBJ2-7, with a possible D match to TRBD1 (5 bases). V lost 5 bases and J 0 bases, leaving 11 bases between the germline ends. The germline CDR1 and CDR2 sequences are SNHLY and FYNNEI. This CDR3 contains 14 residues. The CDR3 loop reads CASSSTGSSYEQYF. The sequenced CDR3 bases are TGTGCCAGCAGTAGTACAGGCAGCTCCTACGAG.

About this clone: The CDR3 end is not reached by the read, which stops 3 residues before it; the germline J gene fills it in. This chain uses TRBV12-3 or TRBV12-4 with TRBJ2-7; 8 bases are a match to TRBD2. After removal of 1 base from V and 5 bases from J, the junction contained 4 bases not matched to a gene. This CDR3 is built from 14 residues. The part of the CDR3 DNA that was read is TGTGCCAGCAGTTTAGGCGGGGGGACGAACGAG. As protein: CASSLGGGTNE. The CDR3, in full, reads CASSLGGGTNEQYF.

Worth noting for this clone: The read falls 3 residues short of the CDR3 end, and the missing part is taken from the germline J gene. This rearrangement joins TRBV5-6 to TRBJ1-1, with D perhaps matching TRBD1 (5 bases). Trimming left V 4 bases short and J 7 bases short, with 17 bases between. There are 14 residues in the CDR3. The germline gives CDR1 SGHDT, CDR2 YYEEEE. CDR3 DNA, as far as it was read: TGTGCCAGCAGCCTACCACCGATGGGGCTTGAA. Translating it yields CASSLPPMGLE. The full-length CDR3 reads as CASSLPPMGLEAFF.

The chain's CDR3 is CASTLEGQGTDTQYF. Incomplete CDR3 DNA: TGTGCCAGCACTCTCGAGGGACAGGGCACAGATACG. The genes are TRBV7-2 and TRBJ2-3; 8 nucleotides match TRBD1. The read gets to within 3 residues of the CDR3 end, and the germline J gene fills in the rest. Trimming removed 7 bases from V and 1 base from J; junction bases left unmatched: 7. Germline V gives CDR1 SGHTA, CDR2 FQGNSA. The CDR3 is 15 amino acids. The complete variable domain, with remaining parts taken from reference TRBV7-2 and TRBJ2-3, reads GAGVSQSPSNKVTEKGKDVELRCDPISGHTALYWYRQSLGQGLEFLIYFQGNSAPDKSGLPSDRFSAERTGGSVSTLTIQRTQQEDSAVYLCASTLEGQGTDTQYFGPGTRLTVL.

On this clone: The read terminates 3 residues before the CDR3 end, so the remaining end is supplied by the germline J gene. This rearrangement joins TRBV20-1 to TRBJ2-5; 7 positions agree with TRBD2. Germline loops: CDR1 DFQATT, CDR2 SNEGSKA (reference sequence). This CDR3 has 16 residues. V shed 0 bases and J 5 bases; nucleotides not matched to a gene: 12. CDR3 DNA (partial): TGCAGTGCTAGAGATTACGGGCGGACTAGTGCTGAGACC. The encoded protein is CSARDYGRTSAET. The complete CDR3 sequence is CSARDYGRTSAETQYF.

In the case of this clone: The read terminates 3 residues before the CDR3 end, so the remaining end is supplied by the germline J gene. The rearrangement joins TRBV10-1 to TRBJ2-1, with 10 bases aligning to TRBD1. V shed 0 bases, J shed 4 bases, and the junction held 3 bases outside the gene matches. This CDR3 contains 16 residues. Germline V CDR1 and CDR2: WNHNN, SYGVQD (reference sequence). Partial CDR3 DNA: TGCGCCAGCAGTGAGTCGACAGGGGGCACATACAATGAG. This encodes CASSESTGGTYNE. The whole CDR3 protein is CASSESTGGTYNEQFF.

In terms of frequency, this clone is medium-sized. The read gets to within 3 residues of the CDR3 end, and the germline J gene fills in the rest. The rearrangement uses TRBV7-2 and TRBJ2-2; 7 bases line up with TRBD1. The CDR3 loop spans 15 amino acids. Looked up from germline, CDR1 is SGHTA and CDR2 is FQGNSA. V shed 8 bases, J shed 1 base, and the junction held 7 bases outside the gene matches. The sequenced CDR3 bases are TGTGCCAGCGGCAGACAGGGCTGGAACACCGGGGAG. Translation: CASGRQGWNTGE. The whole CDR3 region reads CASGRQGWNTGELFF.

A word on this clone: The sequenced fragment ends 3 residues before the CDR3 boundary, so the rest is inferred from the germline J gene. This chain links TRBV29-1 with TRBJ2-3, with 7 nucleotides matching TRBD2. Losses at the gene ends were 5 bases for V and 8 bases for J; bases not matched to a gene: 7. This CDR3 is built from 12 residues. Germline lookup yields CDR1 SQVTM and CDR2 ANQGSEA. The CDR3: CSVLAVRGTQYF. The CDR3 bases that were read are TGCAGCGTTCTAGCGGTGCGGGGTACG.